The sequence of this T cell receptor (beta chain) was determined in a study of T cell responses to AZD1222 COVID-19 vaccine. Sequencing used immunoSEQ multiplex PCR; TCRdb keeps in-frame clones, though not all of them. The sample has about 200,000 clones, 90% to 95% seen once; the top ten hold 3.6%. The CDR3 has 13 residues. Germline V lookup: CDR1 MNHNY, CDR2 SVGAGI (reference sequence). The V gene lost 0 bases and the J gene lost 3 bases, with 5 bases spanning the gap. The specimen was peripheral blood, collected 28 days after the second dose of the MenACWY control vaccine. The chain couples TRBV6-6 to TRBJ2-5; D remains ambiguous. The TCR sequence derives from an adult who received the MenACWY meningococcal vaccine as a control. CDR3 sequence (DNA): TGTGCCAGCAGTTACTCCGCCGAAGAGACCCAGTACTTC. Amino acids: CASSYSAEETQYF.